This T cell receptor beta chain was observed in a study of blood T cell repertoires in COVID-19. Profiled with immunoSEQ multiplex PCR; TCRdb holds only in-frame clones, not every one. This table has approximately 52,000 clones, about 88% appearing once. The sequenced material came from peripheral blood. This receptor was identified in a man between 60 and 70 years old with acute or convalescent COVID-19.

In nucleotides, the CDR3 is TGTGCCAGCAGAGAACTAGCGGGAGGTCCCCGGCGGGAGCAGTTCTTC. Translating it yields CASRELAGGPRREQFF. The rearrangement links TRBV28 to TRBJ2-1, with 12 positions matching TRBD2. This CDR3 contains 16 residues. J lost 10 bases, V lost 6 bases, and 13 bases had no gene match. Germline CDR1 is MDHEN and CDR2 is SYDVKM.